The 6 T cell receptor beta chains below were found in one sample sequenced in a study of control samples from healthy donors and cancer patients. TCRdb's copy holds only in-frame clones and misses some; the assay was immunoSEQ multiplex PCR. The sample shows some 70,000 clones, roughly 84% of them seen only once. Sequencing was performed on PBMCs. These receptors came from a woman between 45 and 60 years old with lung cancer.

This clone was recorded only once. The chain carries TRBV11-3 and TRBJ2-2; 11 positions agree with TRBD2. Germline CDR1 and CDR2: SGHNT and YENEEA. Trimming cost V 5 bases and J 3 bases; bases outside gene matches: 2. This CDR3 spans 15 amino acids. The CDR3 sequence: CASSSSGGDTGELFF. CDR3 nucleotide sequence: TGTGCCAGCAGCAGTAGCGGGGGGGACACCGGGGAGCTGTTTTTT.

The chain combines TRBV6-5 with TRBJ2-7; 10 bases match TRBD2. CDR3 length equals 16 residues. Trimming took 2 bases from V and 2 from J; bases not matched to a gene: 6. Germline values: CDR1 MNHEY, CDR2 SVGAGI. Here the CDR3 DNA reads TGTGCCAGCAGTTACACCGCTAGCGGGGGACCCTACGAGCAGTACTTC. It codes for CASSYTASGGPYEQYF.

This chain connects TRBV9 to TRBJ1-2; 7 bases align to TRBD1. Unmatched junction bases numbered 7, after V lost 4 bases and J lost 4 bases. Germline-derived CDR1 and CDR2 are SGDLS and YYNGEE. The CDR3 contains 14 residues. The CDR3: CASSQQGLPYGYTF. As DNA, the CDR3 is TGTGCCAGCAGCCAACAGGGGCTCCCCTATGGCTACACCTTC.

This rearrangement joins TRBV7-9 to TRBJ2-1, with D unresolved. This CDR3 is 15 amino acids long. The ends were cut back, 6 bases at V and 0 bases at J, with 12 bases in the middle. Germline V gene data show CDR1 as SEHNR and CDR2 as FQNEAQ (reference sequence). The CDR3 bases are TGTGCCAGCAGGGGGTCTTTAGGCTCCTACAATGAGCAGTTCTTC. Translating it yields CASRGSLGSYNEQFF.

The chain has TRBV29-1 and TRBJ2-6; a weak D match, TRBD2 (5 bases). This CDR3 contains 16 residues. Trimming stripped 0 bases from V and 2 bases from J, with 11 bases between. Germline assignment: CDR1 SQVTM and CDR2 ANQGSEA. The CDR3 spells CSVEDLRGTGANVLTF. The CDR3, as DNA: TGCAGCGTTGAAGATCTTCGGGGAACTGGGGCCAACGTCCTGACTTTC.

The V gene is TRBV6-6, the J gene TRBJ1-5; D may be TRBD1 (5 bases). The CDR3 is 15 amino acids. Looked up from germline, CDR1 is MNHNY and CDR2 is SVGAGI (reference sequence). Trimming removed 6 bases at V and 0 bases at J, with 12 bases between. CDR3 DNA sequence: TGTGCCAGCAGGCCTCCGGGACTTAGCAATCAGCCCCAGCATTTT. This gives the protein CASRPPGLSNQPQHF.